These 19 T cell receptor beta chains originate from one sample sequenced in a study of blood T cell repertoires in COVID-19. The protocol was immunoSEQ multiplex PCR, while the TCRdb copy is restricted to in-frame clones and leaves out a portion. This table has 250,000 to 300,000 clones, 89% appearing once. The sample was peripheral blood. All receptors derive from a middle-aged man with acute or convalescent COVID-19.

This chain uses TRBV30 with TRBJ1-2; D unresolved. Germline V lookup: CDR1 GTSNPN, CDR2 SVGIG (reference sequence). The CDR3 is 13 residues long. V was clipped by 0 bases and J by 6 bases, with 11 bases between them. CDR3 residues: CAWSVLTRDGYTF. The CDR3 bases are TGTGCCTGGAGTGTACTAACACGGGATGGCTACACCTTC.

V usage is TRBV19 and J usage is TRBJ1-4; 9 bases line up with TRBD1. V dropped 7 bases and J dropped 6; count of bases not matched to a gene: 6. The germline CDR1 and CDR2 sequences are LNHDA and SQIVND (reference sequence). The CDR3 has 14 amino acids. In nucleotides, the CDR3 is TGTGCCAGTACCACAGGGGGCCCAGATGAAAAACTGTTTTTT. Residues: CASTTGGPDEKLFF.

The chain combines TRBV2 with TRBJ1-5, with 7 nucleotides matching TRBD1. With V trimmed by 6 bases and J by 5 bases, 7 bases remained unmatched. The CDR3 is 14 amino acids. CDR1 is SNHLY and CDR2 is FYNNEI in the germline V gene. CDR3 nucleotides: TGTGCCAGCAGGAGGGAGACAGGGCATCAGCCCCAGCATTTT. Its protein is CASRRETGHQPQHF.

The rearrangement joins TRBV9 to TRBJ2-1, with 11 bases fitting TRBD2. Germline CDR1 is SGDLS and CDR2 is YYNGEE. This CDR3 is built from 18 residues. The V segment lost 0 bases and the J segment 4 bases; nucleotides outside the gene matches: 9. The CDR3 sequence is CASSVGPPLAGGYNEQFF. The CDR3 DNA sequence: TGTGCCAGCAGCGTAGGCCCCCCCCTAGCGGGGGGATACAATGAGCAGTTCTTC.

CDR3 region: CASSIAPGHSPYEQYF. The CDR3 region has the DNA TGTGCCAGTAGTATAGCACCGGGACATTCCCCCTACGAGCAGTACTTC. The V and J genes are TRBV19 and TRBJ2-7, with D perhaps matching TRBD1 (6 bases). V was clipped by 1 base and J by 2 bases, with 15 bases between them. The CDR3 is 16 residues long. CDR1 LNHDA and CDR2 SQIVND come from the germline V gene (reference sequence).

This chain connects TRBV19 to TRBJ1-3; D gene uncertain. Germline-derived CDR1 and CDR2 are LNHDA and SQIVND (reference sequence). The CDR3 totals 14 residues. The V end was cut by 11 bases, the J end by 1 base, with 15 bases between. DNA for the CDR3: TGTGCCGTTGGCGACCCGGGGTCTGGAAACACCATATATTTT. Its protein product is CAVGDPGSGNTIYF.

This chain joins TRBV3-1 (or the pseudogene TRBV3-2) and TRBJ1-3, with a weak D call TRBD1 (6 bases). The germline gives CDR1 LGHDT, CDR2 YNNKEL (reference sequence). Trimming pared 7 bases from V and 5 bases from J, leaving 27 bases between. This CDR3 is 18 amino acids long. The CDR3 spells CASTAFSQGIVRRNTIYF. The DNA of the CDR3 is TGTGCCAGCACCGCTTTCTCACAGGGCATCGTTAGACGAAACACCATATATTTT.

In nucleotides, the CDR3 is TGTGCCAGCTCACCCCCGGGACAGGCCACCCCTCCTGAAGCTTTCTTT. This translates into CASSPPGQATPPEAFF. The chain recombines TRBV18 with TRBJ1-1, with 8 bases matching TRBD1. CDR1 is KGHSH, CDR2 LQKENI, per germline. After removal of 3 bases from V and 6 bases from J, the junction contained 12 bases not matched to a gene. This CDR3 has 16 residues.

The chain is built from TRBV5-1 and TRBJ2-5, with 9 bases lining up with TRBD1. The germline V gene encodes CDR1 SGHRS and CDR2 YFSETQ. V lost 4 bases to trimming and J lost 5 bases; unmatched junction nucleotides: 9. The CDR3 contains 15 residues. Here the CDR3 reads CASSLSTGGEETQYF. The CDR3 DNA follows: TGCGCCAGCAGCCTGTCTACAGGGGGCGAGGAGACCCAGTACTTC.

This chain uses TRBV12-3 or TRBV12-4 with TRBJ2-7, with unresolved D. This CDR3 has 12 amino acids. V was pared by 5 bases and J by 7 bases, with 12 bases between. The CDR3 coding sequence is TGTGCCAGCAGTGGCGACACTTGGGAGCAGTACTTC. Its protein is CASSGDTWEQYF.

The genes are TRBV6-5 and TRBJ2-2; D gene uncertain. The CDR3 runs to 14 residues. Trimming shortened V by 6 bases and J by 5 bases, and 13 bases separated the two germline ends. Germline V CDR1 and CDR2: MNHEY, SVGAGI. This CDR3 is CASREMGQTGELFF. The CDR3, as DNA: TGTGCCAGCAGGGAGATGGGTCAAACCGGGGAGCTGTTTTTT.

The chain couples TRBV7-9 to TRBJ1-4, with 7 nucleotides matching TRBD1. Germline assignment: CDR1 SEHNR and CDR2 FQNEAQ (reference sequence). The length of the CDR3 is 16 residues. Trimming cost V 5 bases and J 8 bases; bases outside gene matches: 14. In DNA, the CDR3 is TGTGCCAGCAGCCCCCCCGGACAGGTGGGATGGGAAAAACTGTTTTTT. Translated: CASSPPGQVGWEKLFF.

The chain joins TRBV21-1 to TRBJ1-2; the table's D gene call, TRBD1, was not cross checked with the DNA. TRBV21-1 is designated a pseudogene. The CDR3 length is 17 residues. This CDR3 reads CASSKFNGTEHNYGYTF. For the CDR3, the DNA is TGTGCCAGCAGCAAATTCAACGGGACAGAGCATAACTATGGCTACACCTTC.

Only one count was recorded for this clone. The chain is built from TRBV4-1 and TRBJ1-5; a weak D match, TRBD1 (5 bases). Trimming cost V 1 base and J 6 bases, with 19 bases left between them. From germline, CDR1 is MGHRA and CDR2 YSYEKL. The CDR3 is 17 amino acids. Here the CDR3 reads CASSQVFGGEGSQPQHF. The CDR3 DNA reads TGCGCCAGCAGCCAAGTCTTCGGGGGGGAAGGTAGTCAGCCCCAGCATTTT.

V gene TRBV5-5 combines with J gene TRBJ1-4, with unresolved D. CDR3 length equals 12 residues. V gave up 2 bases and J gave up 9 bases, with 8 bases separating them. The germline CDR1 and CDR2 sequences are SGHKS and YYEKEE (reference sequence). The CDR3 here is CASSLAEQKLFF. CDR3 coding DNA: TGTGCCAGCAGCTTAGCGGAGCAAAAACTGTTTTTT.

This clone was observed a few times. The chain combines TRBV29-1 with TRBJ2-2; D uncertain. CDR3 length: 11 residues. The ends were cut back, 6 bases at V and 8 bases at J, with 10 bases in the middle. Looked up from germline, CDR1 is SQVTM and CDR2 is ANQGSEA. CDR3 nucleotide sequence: TGCAGCGTCGGTAATTCGGGGGAGCTGTTTTTT. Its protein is CSVGNSGELFF.

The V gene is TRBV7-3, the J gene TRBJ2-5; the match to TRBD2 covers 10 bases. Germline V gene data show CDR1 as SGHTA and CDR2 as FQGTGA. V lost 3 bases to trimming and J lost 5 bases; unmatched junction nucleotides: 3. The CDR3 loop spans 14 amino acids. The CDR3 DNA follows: TGTGCCAGCAGCTTCACGGGACTAGCGGAGACCCAGTACTTC. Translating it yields CASSFTGLAETQYF.

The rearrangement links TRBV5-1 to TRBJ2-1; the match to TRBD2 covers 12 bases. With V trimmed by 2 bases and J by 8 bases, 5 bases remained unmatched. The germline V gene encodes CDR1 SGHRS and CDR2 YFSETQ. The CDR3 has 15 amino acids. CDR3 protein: CASSFTSGGWYEQFF. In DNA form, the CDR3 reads TGCGCCAGCAGCTTTACTAGCGGGGGGTGGTATGAGCAGTTCTTC.

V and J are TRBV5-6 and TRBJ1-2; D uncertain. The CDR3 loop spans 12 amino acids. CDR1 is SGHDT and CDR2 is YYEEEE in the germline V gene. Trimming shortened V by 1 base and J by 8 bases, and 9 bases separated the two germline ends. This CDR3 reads CASSLYPSGYTF. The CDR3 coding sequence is TGTGCCAGCAGCTTGTATCCTTCGGGCTACACCTTC.